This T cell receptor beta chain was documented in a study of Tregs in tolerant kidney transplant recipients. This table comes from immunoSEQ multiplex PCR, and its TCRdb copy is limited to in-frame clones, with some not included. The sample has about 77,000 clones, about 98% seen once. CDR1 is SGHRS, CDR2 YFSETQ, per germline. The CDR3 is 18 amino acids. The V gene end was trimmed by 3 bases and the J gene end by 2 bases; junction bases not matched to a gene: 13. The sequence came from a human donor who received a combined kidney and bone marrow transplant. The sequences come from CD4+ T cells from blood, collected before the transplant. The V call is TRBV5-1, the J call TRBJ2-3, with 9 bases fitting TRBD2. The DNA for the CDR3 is TGCGCCAGCAGCTCTATAGCGGGGGAGCGGGGCTCCACAGATACGCAGTATTTT. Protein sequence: CASSSIAGERGSTDTQYF.